The next 13 T cell receptor beta chains were all read from a single sample in a study of blood T cell repertoires in COVID-19. The assay was immunoSEQ multiplex PCR, and TCRdb's table has in-frame clones only and misses some. Among 250,000 to 350,000 clones listed, approximately 86% were seen once. Sequences were obtained from peripheral blood. These TCRs come from a woman in her sixties or seventies with COVID-19, enrolled during active disease.

The chain combines TRBV3-1 (or the pseudogene TRBV3-2) with TRBJ1-2; 8 bases agree with TRBD1. CDR1 and CDR2 from the germline V gene are LGHDT and YNNKEL (reference sequence). The CDR3 consists of 15 residues. V lost 5 bases, J lost 3 bases, and 8 bases stayed unmatched. The CDR3 region is CASSYQDREDYGYTF. The CDR3 DNA reads as TGTGCCAGCAGCTACCAGGACAGGGAGGACTATGGCTACACCTTC.

The rearrangement uses TRBV29-1 and TRBJ2-6; D uncertain. V shed 0 bases and J shed 4 bases, with 7 bases lying between them. Germline values: CDR1 SQVTM, CDR2 ANQGSEA. The CDR3 contains 14 residues. The CDR3 region has the DNA TGCAGCGTTGAAGATTACGGGGGGGCCAACGTCCTGACTTTC. Translated: CSVEDYGGANVLTF.

This rearrangement joins TRBV24-1 to TRBJ2-5, with D perhaps matching TRBD1 (6 bases). Germline CDR1 is KGHDR and CDR2 is SFDVKD. This CDR3 spans 17 amino acids. V lost 1 base and J 1 base, leaving 15 bases between the germline ends. CDR3 nucleotides: TGTGCCACCAGTGATTTAAAGAGAGGGGGATCCCAAGAGACCCAGTACTTC. Translated, it gives CATSDLKRGGSQETQYF.

The chain has TRBV7-6 and TRBJ2-5; 8 bases are shared with TRBD2. The CDR3 consists of 18 residues. Trimming took 2 bases from V and 5 from J; bases not matched to a gene: 16. Germline V gives CDR1 SGHVS, CDR2 FNYEAQ. The CDR3 loop is CASSLISLGLAGRETQYF. CDR3 DNA: TGTGCCAGCAGCTTAATATCGCTCGGTCTAGCGGGTCGCGAGACCCAGTACTTC.

This chain links TRBV5-1 with TRBJ2-1; no reliable D call. Germline CDR1 is SGHRS and CDR2 is YFSETQ. Trimming left V 0 bases short and J 4 bases short, with 11 bases between. There are 15 residues in the CDR3. The CDR3 coding sequence is TGCGCCAGCAGCTTGGTTGCAGGCCTTTACAATGAGCAGTTCTTC. Translating it yields CASSLVAGLYNEQFF.

This clone was seen only once. This chain connects TRBV9 to TRBJ1-1; D ambiguous. This CDR3 contains 12 residues. Germline CDR1 is SGDLS and CDR2 is YYNGEE. The V end was cut by 3 bases, the J end by 7 bases, with 10 bases between. This CDR3 is CASSASYGEAFF. DNA for the CDR3: TGTGCCAGCAGCGCCTCGTACGGTGAAGCTTTCTTT. Full variable domain (outside the CDR3, taken from reference TRBV9 and TRBJ1-1): DSGVTQTPKHLITATGQRVTLRCSPRSGDLSVYWYQQSLDQGLQFLIQYYNGEERAKGNILERFSAQQFPDLHSELNLSSLELGDSALYFCASSASYGEAFFGQGTRLTVV.

This clone was seen ten or more times. This chain joins TRBV5-6 and TRBJ2-7, with a possible D match to TRBD2 (6 bases). The CDR3 runs 13 residues. Per the germline V gene, CDR1 is SGHDT and CDR2 is YYEEEE. V was trimmed by 3 bases and J by 2 bases, leaving 9 bases between them. CDR3 amino acids: CASSSGLAYEQYF. DNA for the CDR3: TGTGCCAGCAGCTCGGGACTCGCCTACGAGCAGTACTTC.

Of note for this clone: The same CDR3 arises from other DNA sequences in this sample as well. The chain recombines TRBV5-8 with TRBJ2-7; maybe TRBD1 (5 bases). The CDR3 extends over 14 amino acids. The ends were cut back, 0 bases at V and 1 base at J, with 8 bases in the middle. Germline V gene sequence: CDR1 SGHTS, CDR2 YDEGEE. Here the CDR3 DNA reads TGTGCCAGCAGCTTGGGGCAGGGATCCTACGAGCAGTACTTC. Its protein is CASSLGQGSYEQYF.

This rearrangement joins TRBV12-3 or TRBV12-4 to TRBJ1-5; no definite D call. V lost 3 bases and J lost 7, with 7 bases in between. This CDR3 is built from 12 residues. The CDR3: CASSFSGQPQHF. The CDR3 nucleotides are TGTGCCAGCAGTTTTTCGGGGCAGCCCCAGCATTTT.

V is TRBV6-1 and J is TRBJ2-2, with D perhaps TRBD1 (7 bases). Trimming removed 2 bases at V and 6 bases at J, with 25 bases between. The germline V gene encodes CDR1 MNHNS and CDR2 SASEGT. The CDR3 has 19 residues. The CDR3 DNA reads as TGTGCCAGCAGTGAATTCATCCCCCTCGTGGAGGGGGCTTCCGGGGAGCTGTTTTTT. Its translation is CASSEFIPLVEGASGELFF.

V usage is TRBV28 and J usage is TRBJ1-1, with a weak D call TRBD1 (5 bases). Germline V gives CDR1 MDHEN, CDR2 SYDVKM. CDR3 length equals 15 residues. V was trimmed by 1 base and J by 2 bases, leaving 11 bases between them. The CDR3 sequence: CASSLYPGENTEAFF. Here the CDR3 DNA reads TGTGCCAGCAGTTTATATCCGGGGGAAAACACTGAAGCTTTCTTT.

This chain uses TRBV7-9 with TRBJ2-3; TRBD1 aligns across 9 bases. The CDR3 is 15 amino acids. Germline CDR1 and CDR2: SEHNR and FQNEAQ (reference sequence). J lost 4 bases, V lost 1 base, and 3 bases had no gene match. The CDR3 nucleotides read TGTGCCAGCAGCTTAGACGACAGGGGGTCAGATACGCAGTATTTT. Translating it yields CASSLDDRGSDTQYF.

The chain recombines TRBV6-6 with TRBJ2-5, with D maybe TRBD1 (5 bases). V was trimmed by 6 bases and J by 1 base, leaving 6 bases between them. The CDR3 loop spans 12 amino acids. The germline gives CDR1 MNHNY, CDR2 SVGAGI (reference sequence). CDR3 sequence reads: CASRRGQETQYF. CDR3 coding DNA: TGTGCCAGCAGAAGGGGCCAAGAGACCCAGTACTTC.